Listed below are T cell receptor beta chains from one sample, sequenced in a study of blood T cell repertoires in COVID-19. The protocol was immunoSEQ multiplex PCR, while the TCRdb copy is restricted to in-frame clones and leaves out a portion. The data hold just under 350,000 clones, with 85% to 90% observed a single time. Sequenced: peripheral blood. These receptors were taken from a woman aged 70-85 years with COVID-19, enrolled during active disease. Each CDR3 is given with its conserved first and last residue. A D gene is named only where the DNA matches it firmly. The size field is filled for only some rows; it gives once, few, many or a size class.

cdr3_aa | cdr3_nt | v_call | d_call | j_call | clone_size
CASSSSRGVETQYF | TGCGCCAGCAGCTCGTCCAGAGGAGTGGAGACCCAGTACTTC | TRBV5-1 | NA | TRBJ2-5 | NA
CASSQDYRYGYTF | TGCGCCAGCAGCCAAGATTACAGATATGGCTACACCTTC | TRBV4-1 | NA | TRBJ1-2 | NA
CASIEEASAMGEQFF | TGTGCCAGCATCGAGGAGGCTAGCGCTATGGGTGAGCAGTTCTTC | TRBV2 | NA | TRBJ2-1 | NA
CASSQEQDRADTQYF | TGCGCCAGCAGCCAAGAGCAGGACAGAGCAGATACGCAGTATTTT | TRBV4-1 | NA | TRBJ2-3 | NA
CASSGKGDQPQHF | TGTGCCAGTAGTGGGAAAGGGGATCAGCCCCAGCATTTT | TRBV19 | NA | TRBJ1-5 | NA
CASSRRREGEKLFF | TGTGCCAGCAGCCGACGCCGGGAAGGTGAAAAACTGTTTTTT | TRBV3-1/TRBV3-2 | NA | TRBJ1-4 | NA
CAILQGTGNTGELFF | TGTGCCATACTACAAGGGACAGGGAACACCGGGGAGCTGTTTTTT | TRBV27 | TRBD1 | TRBJ2-2 | NA
CASTWGTGHYEQYF | TGTGCCAGCACATGGGGGACAGGACACTACGAGCAGTACTTC | TRBV5-5 | TRBD1 | TRBJ2-7 | NA
CASSQLLASGQTQYF | TGCGCCAGCAGCCAACTGCTAGCGTCTGGACAGACCCAGTACTTC | TRBV4-3 | NA | TRBJ2-5 | NA
CASSQGGVYNEQFF | TGTGCCAGCAGTCAAGGGGGGGTATACAATGAGCAGTTCTTC | TRBV28 | NA | TRBJ2-1 | NA
CASSYGTGRSAYEQYF | TGTGCCAGCAGTTACGGGACAGGACGTTCCGCGTACGAGCAGTACTTC | TRBV6-6 | TRBD1 | TRBJ2-7 | NA
CASSQESGYGYTF | TGTGCCAGCAGCCAAGAATCAGGCTATGGCTACACCTTC | TRBV14 | NA | TRBJ1-2 | once
CASSFLGQGAGTEKLFF | TGCGCCAGCAGCTTTTTGGGACAGGGGGCAGGAACTGAAAAACTGTTTTTT | TRBV5-1 | TRBD1 | TRBJ1-4 | NA
CASSLQGRGPYEQYF | TGTGCCAGCAGCTTGCAAGGCAGGGGACCCTACGAGCAGTACTTC | TRBV5-6 | NA | TRBJ2-7 | NA
CASSIKVRGAISGSYNEQFF | TGTGCCAGCAGCATCAAGGTCAGGGGGGCTATTAGTGGCTCCTACAATGAGCAGTTCTTC | TRBV7-8 | NA | TRBJ2-1 | NA
CASSPQVNYGYTF | TGTGCCAGTAGTCCTCAGGTGAATTATGGCTACACCTTC | TRBV19 | NA | TRBJ1-2 | NA
CASGPRTASYGYTF | TGTGCTAGTGGTCCTCGGACAGCCTCCTATGGCTACACCTTC | TRBV12-5 | NA | TRBJ1-2 | NA
CASSLEGARETQYF | TGTGCCAGCAGCTTGGAGGGGGCGCGAGAGACCCAGTACTTC | TRBV5-4 | TRBD1 | TRBJ2-5 | NA
CASSGGEGIYEQYF | TGTGCCAGCAGCGGGGGGGAAGGGATCTACGAGCAGTACTTC | TRBV11-2 | TRBD2 | TRBJ2-7 | NA
CAARTGNMNTEAFF | TGTGCCGCGCGAACAGGGAACATGAACACTGAAGCTTTCTTT | TRBV6-5 | NA | TRBJ1-1 | NA
CASGPGTGGTGELFF | TGTGCCAGCGGGCCCGGGACAGGGGGGACCGGGGAGCTGTTTTTT | TRBV2 | TRBD1 | TRBJ2-2 | NA
CASSILAGWDYGYTF | TGTGCCAGTAGTATATTGGCAGGGTGGGACTATGGCTACACCTTC | TRBV19 | NA | TRBJ1-2 | NA
CASRLGTGSSEQFF | TGCGCCAGCAGACTAGGGACAGGGTCATCTGAGCAGTTCTTC | TRBV5-1 | TRBD1 | TRBJ2-1 | few
CASSRQTPSYEQYF | TGTGCCAGCAGCAGACAGACCCCCTCCTACGAGCAGTACTTC | TRBV2 | NA | TRBJ2-7 | NA
CSVEETVNTEAFF | TGCAGCGTTGAGGAGACAGTGAACACTGAAGCTTTCTTT | TRBV29-1 | NA | TRBJ1-1 | NA
CASSQDNRGYYGYTF | TGTGCCAGCAGCCAAGATAACAGGGGATACTATGGCTACACCTTC | TRBV3-1/TRBV3-2 | TRBD1 | TRBJ1-2 | once
CSVRQLGPYEQYF | TGCAGCGTTCGCCAACTGGGGCCCTACGAGCAGTACTTC | TRBV29-1 | NA | TRBJ2-7 | NA
CASSLVPGQGWNTEAFF | TGTGCCAGCAGCTTAGTCCCGGGACAGGGCTGGAACACTGAAGCTTTCTTT | TRBV7-9 | TRBD1 | TRBJ1-1 | NA
CASARTGNTEAFF | TGTGCTAGTGCCCGGACAGGGAACACTGAAGCTTTCTTT | TRBV12-5 | TRBD1 | TRBJ1-1 | NA
CASSQQLAGDTGELFF | TGTGCCAGCAGCCAACAGCTAGCGGGGGACACCGGGGAGCTGTTTTTT | TRBV4-2 | TRBD2 | TRBJ2-2 | NA
CASSPRIFLAGGPGEQYF | TGTGCCAGCAGCCCCCGTATCTTCCTAGCGGGGGGGCCCGGCGAGCAGTACTTC | TRBV7-2 | TRBD2 | TRBJ2-7 | NA
CASSLAGGAGGAYEQYF | TGTGCCAGCAGCTTAGCAGGAGGAGCGGGGGGGGCCTACGAGCAGTACTTC | TRBV7-2 | TRBD2 | TRBJ2-7 | NA
CASSLGAGVEEQFF | TGCGCCAGCAGCCTGGGGGCAGGGGTGGAGGAGCAGTTCTTC | TRBV4-1 | NA | TRBJ2-1 | NA
CASSLVTFETQYF | TGTGCCAGCAGCTTAGTGACTTTTGAGACCCAGTACTTC | TRBV7-9 | NA | TRBJ2-5 | NA
CASRTSGGAYNEQFF | TGTGCCAGTAGAACTAGCGGGGGGGCTTACAATGAGCAGTTCTTC | TRBV19 | TRBD2 | TRBJ2-1 | NA
CASSESRNQPQHF | TGTGCCAGCAGTGAGAGCCGCAATCAGCCCCAGCATTTT | TRBV6-1 | NA | TRBJ1-5 | NA
CASSPGQGAREQYF | TGCGCCAGCAGCCCGGGACAGGGGGCGAGGGAGCAGTACTTC | TRBV5-1 | TRBD1 | TRBJ2-7 | few
CASSVGGSDNSPLHF | TGTGCCAGCAGCGTAGGGGGTAGCGATAATTCACCCCTCCACTTT | TRBV9 | NA | TRBJ1-6 | NA
CASSVESQSFPGELFF | TGTGCCAGCAGCGTAGAGAGTCAATCCTTCCCCGGGGAGCTGTTTTTT | TRBV9 | NA | TRBJ2-2 | NA
CASSRNQGTGPMTQYF | TGTGCCAGTAGTAGAAACCAGGGGACAGGGCCGATGACCCAGTACTTC | TRBV19 | TRBD1 | TRBJ2-5 | NA
CASSQSRGAHYGYTF | TGTGCCAGCAGCCAATCCCGCGGGGCACACTATGGCTACACCTTC | TRBV9 | NA | TRBJ1-2 | NA
CASSQEWRSYTGELFF | TGCGCCAGCAGCCAAGAATGGAGATCGTACACCGGGGAGCTGTTTTTT | TRBV4-3 | NA | TRBJ2-2 | NA
CAWSVGTKETQYF | TGTGCCTGGAGTGTAGGGACTAAAGAGACCCAGTACTTC | TRBV30 | TRBD2 | TRBJ2-5 | NA
CASSQDRLSGGPLEQFF | TGTGCCAGCAGCCAAGACCGACTTTCGGGGGGGCCTCTTGAGCAGTTCTTC | TRBV4-2 | TRBD2 | TRBJ2-1 | NA
CASSLPDFVSGANVLTF | TGCGCCAGCAGCTTGCCGGACTTTGTGTCTGGGGCCAACGTCCTGACTTTC | TRBV5-1 | NA | TRBJ2-6 | NA
CASGLAGAGYNEQFF | TGTGCTAGTGGTCTAGCGGGGGCGGGCTACAATGAGCAGTTCTTC | TRBV12-5 | TRBD2 | TRBJ2-1 | NA